Following are 15 T cell receptor beta chains from one sample sequenced in a study of OX40 agonist ivuxolimab in advanced cancers. The receptor library was made with the immunoSEQ multiplex PCR assay. The clones in this table, taken by TCRdb from immuneACCESS, are in-frame only. Not every clone is retained; where verified, under half of the shortfall comes from an unresolved V gene, and the cause of the rest is unknown. In this sample the table shows approximately 94,000 clones, 84% of which occur a single time. 1.1% of the sample rests with the top ten. This sample comprised CD4+ or CD8+ T cells sorted from blood, obtained in a trial of the OX40 agonist ivuxolimab. Receptor source: an adult with an advanced solid tumor such as melanoma, head and neck, liver or kidney cancer.

The chain links TRBV27 to TRBJ2-3, with D possibly being TRBD2 (6 bases). This CDR3 is 16 amino acids long. CDR1 is MNHEY, CDR2 SMNVEV, per germline (reference sequence). Trimming took off 3 bases at V and 2 bases at J, with 15 bases between the two ends. The CDR3 protein is CASSFWRGTPTDTQYF. In DNA form, the CDR3 reads TGTGCCAGCAGTTTTTGGAGGGGAACCCCCACAGATACGCAGTATTTT.

V is TRBV28 and J is TRBJ1-1; maybe TRBD1 (6 bases). This CDR3 spans 17 amino acids. Germline CDR1 and CDR2: MDHEN and SYDVKM. V lost 5 bases, J lost 0 bases, and 19 bases lay in between. CDR3 loop: CASSAALGGGMNTEAFF. The CDR3 DNA reads as TGTGCCAGCAGTGCGGCCCTAGGGGGGGGCATGAACACTGAAGCTTTCTTT.

This clone showed up just once. This sample includes further DNA sequences coding for the same CDR3. The chain uses TRBV6-4 and TRBJ1-2; D call uncertain. CDR1 and CDR2 (germline): MRHNA, SNTAGT. The CDR3 length is 11 residues. The V end lost 4 bases, the J end lost 5 bases, and 5 bases lay between the germline ends. The CDR3 DNA follows: TGTGCCAGCAGTGCGGGGTATGGCTACACCTTC. This sequence encodes CASSAGYGYTF.

This sequence joins TRBV28 and TRBJ1-2; 7 positions agree with TRBD1. Germline CDR1 and CDR2: MDHEN and SYDVKM. V lost 5 bases, J lost 6 bases, and 9 bases stayed unmatched. The CDR3 covers 14 residues. CDR3 sequence reads: CASSPGTEYDGYTF. In nucleotides, the CDR3 is TGTGCCAGCAGTCCCGGGACAGAATATGATGGCTACACCTTC.

The chain combines TRBV10-2 with TRBJ1-1; D remains ambiguous. The CDR3 covers 13 residues. Germline CDR1 reads WSHSY; CDR2 reads SAAADI. V dropped 4 bases and J dropped 5 bases, with 11 bases sitting between them. CDR3 protein: CASSGSDGTEAFF. CDR3 nucleotide sequence: TGCGCCAGCAGTGGTTCGGATGGAACTGAAGCTTTCTTT.

This rearrangement joins TRBV28 to TRBJ1-5, with TRBD1 as a possible D gene (6 bases). Germline V gene lookup returns CDR1 MDHEN and CDR2 SYDVKM. The CDR3 has 15 residues. V dropped 4 bases and J dropped 6 bases, with 16 bases sitting between them. CDR3 bases: TGTGCCAGCAGTTCGTCGTTAGGGGGTGGTCAGCCCCAGCATTTT. It is translated as CASSSSLGGGQPQHF. Looking up the rest from reference TRBV28 and TRBJ1-5 gives the full variable domain: DVKVTQSSRYLVKRTGEKVFLECVQDMDHENMFWYRQDPGLGLRLIYFSYDVKMKEKGDIPEGYSVSREKKERFSLILESASTNQTSMYLCASSSSLGGGQPQHFGDGTRLSIL.

The CDR3 DNA follows: TGTGCCAGCAGAAAAGACAGGATCAAGAACACTGAAGCTTTCTTT. It specifies CASRKDRIKNTEAFF. The rearrangement links TRBV7-2 to TRBJ1-1, with D tentatively TRBD1 (6 bases). The germline V gene has CDR1 SGHTA and CDR2 FQGNSA. V lost 6 bases, J lost 1 base, and 15 bases lay in between. CDR3 size: 15 residues. The whole variable domain, remainder taken from reference TRBV7-2 and TRBJ1-1, is GAGVSQSPSNKVTEKGKDVELRCDPISGHTALYWYRQSLGQGLEFLIYFQGNSAPDKSGLPSDRFSAERTGGSVSTLTIQRTQQEDSAVYLCASRKDRIKNTEAFFGQGTRLTVV.

This clone was detected a few times. The chain is built from TRBV18 and TRBJ2-2; D not resolved. CDR1 is KGHSH and CDR2 is LQKENI in the germline V gene. CDR3 length: 13 amino acids. The germline V and J ends were trimmed by 5 bases and 7 bases, with 11 bases remaining between them. CDR3 region: CASSSNSYGELFF. The CDR3 bases are TGTGCCAGCTCATCTAACAGCTACGGGGAGCTGTTTTTT.

The chain uses TRBV25-1 and TRBJ1-3, with a tentative D call TRBD1 (6 bases). Germline-derived CDR1 and CDR2 are MGHDK and SYGVNS. V lost 3 bases to trimming and J lost 8 bases, with 23 bases between them. The CDR3 is 17 residues long. The CDR3 nucleotides are TGTGCCAGCAGTGACCCATTAAGGGGGGGGGAGACGGACACCATATATTTT. Translation gives CASSDPLRGGETDTIYF.

The chain links TRBV7-2 to TRBJ2-3, with D maybe TRBD2 (6 bases). The CDR3 extends over 15 amino acids. The V and J ends lost 5 bases and 2 bases respectively, with 14 bases between them. Germline values: CDR1 SGHTA, CDR2 FQGNSA. Here the CDR3 DNA reads TGTGCCAGCAGCCTTCTAGCGCAGGTCACAGATACGCAGTATTTT. This translates into CASSLLAQVTDTQYF. Full variable domain (rest looked up from reference TRBV7-2 and TRBJ2-3): GAGVSQSPSNKVTEKGKDVELRCDPISGHTALYWYRQSLGQGLEFLIYFQGNSAPDKSGLPSDRFSAERTGGSVSTLTIQRTQQEDSAVYLCASSLLAQVTDTQYFGPGTRLTVL.

The chain links TRBV6-5 to TRBJ1-6; the D is unclear. The CDR3 has 15 residues. Per germline, CDR1 MNHEY and CDR2 SVGAGI. The V and J ends lost 2 bases and 6 bases respectively, with 11 bases between them. The chain's CDR3 is CASSYVGSGNSPLHF. CDR3 sequence (DNA): TGTGCCAGCAGTTACGTTGGGTCTGGTAATTCACCCCTCCACTTT.

The sample holds a few counts of this clone. The rearrangement links TRBV7-2 to TRBJ2-7; 7 bases map to TRBD2. This CDR3 comprises 15 residues. J gave up 0 bases and V 2 bases, and 4 bases lay outside the gene matches. From germline, CDR1 is SGHTA and CDR2 FQGNSA. The DNA for the CDR3 is TGTGCCAGCAGCTTATGGCGGGGGTCCTCCTACGAGCAGTACTTC. Translating gives CASSLWRGSSYEQYF.

The chain links TRBV28 to TRBJ1-4; 8 positions match TRBD1. From germline, CDR1 is MDHEN and CDR2 SYDVKM. The CDR3 is 18 residues long. J lost 0 bases, V lost 4 bases, and 10 bases had no gene match. CDR3 nucleotide sequence: TGTGCCAGCAGTTCCCCTCAGGACAGGGTCTCAACTAATGAAAAACTGTTTTTT. Amino acid sequence: CASSSPQDRVSTNEKLFF.

In its sample, this clone was seen a few times. The V call is TRBV5-1, the J call TRBJ1-3; D gene ambiguous. CDR1 is SGHRS and CDR2 is YFSETQ in the germline V gene. This CDR3 comprises 15 residues. Trimming took 1 base from V and 0 from J, leaving 8 bases between them. Here the CDR3 reads CASSLSGSSGNTIYF. DNA of the CDR3: TGCGCCAGCAGCTTGTCCGGGTCCTCTGGAAACACCATATATTTT. Variable domain in full (rest from reference TRBV5-1 and TRBJ1-3): KAGVTQTPRYLIKTRGQQVTLSCSPISGHRSVSWYQQTPGQGLQFLFEYFSETQRNKGNFPGRFSGRQFSNSRSEMNVSTLELGDSALYLCASSLSGSSGNTIYFGEGSWLTVV.

The rearrangement links TRBV15 to TRBJ1-4; 10 nucleotides agree with TRBD1. The CDR3 sequence is 19 residues long. In germline, CDR1 is LNHNV, CDR2 YYDKDF (reference sequence). V lost 2 bases and J lost 1; bases outside the gene matches: 10. This CDR3 reads CATSRLLGTGEGTNEKLFF. The CDR3 region has the DNA TGTGCCACCAGCAGACTACTCGGGACAGGGGAGGGAACTAATGAAAAACTGTTTTTT.